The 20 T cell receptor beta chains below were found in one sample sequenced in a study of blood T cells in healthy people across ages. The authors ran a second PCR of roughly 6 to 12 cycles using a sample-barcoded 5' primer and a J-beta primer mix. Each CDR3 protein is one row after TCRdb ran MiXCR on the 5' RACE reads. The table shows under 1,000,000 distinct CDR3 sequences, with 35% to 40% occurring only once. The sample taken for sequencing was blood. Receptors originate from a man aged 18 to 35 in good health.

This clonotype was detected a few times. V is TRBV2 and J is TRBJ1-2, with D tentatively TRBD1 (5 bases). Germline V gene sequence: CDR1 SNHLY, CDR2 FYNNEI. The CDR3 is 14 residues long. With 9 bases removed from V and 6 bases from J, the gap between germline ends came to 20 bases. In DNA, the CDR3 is TGTGCCAGGGTGGAGTTGAGGGGAAATCATGGCTACACCTTC. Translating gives CARVELRGNHGYTF.

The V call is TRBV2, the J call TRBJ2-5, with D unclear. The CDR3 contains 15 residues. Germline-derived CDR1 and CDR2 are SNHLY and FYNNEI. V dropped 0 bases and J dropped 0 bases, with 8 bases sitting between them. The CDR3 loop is CASSEAGWDQETQYF. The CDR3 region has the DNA TGTGCCAGCAGTGAAGCAGGGTGGGACCAAGAGACCCAGTACTTC.

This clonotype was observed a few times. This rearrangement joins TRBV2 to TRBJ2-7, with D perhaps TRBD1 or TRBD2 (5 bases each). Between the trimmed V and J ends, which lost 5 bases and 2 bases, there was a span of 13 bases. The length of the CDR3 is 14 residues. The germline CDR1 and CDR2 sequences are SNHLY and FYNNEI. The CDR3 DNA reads TGTGCCAGCAGTCGAGATGGGACGACCTACGAGCAGTACTTC. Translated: CASSRDGTTYEQYF. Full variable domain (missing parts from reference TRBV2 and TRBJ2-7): EPEVTQTPSHQVTQMGQEVILRCVPISNHLYFYWYRQILGQKVEFLVSFYNNEISEKSEIFDDQFSVERPDGSNFTLKIRSTKLEDSAMYFCASSRDGTTYEQYFGPGTRLTVT.

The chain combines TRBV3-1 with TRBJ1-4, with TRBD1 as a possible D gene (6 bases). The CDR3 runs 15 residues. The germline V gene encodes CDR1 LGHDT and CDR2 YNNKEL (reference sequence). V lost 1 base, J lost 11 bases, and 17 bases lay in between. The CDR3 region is CASSQAPGGEDKLFF. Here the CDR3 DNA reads TGTGCCAGCAGCCAAGCCCCGGGGGGCGAAGATAAACTGTTTTTT.

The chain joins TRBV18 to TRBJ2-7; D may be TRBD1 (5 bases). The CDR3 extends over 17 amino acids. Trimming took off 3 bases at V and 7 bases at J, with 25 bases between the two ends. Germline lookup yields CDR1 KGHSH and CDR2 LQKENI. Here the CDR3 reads CASSPRQGDWQYNEQYF. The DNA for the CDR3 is TGTGCCAGCTCACCCCGACAAGGGGATTGGCAATACAATGAGCAGTACTTC. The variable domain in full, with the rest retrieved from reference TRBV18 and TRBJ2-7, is NAGVMQNPRHLVRRRGQEARLRCSPMKGHSHVYWYRQLPEEGLKFMVYLQKENIIDESGMPKERFSAEFPKEGPSILRIQQVVRGDSAAYFCASSPRQGDWQYNEQYFGPGTRLTVT.

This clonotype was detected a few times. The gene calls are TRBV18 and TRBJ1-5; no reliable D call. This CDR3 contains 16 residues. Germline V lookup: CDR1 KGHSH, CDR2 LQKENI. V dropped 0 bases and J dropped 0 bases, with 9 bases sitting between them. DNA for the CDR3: TGTGCCAGCTCACCACCAGAAGACAATAGCAATCAGCCCCAGCATTTT. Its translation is CASSPPEDNSNQPQHF.

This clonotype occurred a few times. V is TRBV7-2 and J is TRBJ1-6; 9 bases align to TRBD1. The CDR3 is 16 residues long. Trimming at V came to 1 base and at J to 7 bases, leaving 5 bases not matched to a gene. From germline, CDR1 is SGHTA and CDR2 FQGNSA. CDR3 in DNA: TGTGCCAGCAGCTTAGGGTCTGGACAGGGGAATTCACCCCTCCACTTT. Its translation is CASSLGSGQGNSPLHF.

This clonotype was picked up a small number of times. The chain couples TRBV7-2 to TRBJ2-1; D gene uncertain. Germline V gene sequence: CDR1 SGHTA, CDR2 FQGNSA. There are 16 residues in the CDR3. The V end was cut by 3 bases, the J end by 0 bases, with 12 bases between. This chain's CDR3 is CASSFPTTGSYNEQFF. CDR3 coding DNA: TGTGCCAGCAGCTTTCCCACTACCGGCTCCTACAATGAGCAGTTCTTC.

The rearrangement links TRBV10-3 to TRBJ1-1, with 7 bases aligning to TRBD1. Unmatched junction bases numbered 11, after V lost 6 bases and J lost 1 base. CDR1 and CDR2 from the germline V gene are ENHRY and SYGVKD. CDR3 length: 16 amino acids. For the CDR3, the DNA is TGTGCCATCAGGAAAGACAAGGGACAGAAGAACACTGAAGCTTTCTTT. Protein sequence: CAIRKDKGQKNTEAFF.

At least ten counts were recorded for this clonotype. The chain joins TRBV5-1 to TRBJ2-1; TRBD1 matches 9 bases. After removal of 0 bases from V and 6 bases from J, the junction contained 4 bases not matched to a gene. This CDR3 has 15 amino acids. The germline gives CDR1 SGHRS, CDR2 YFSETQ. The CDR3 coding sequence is TGCGCCAGCAGCTTGGGGGGACAGGGACTCAATGAGCAGTTCTTC. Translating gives CASSLGGQGLNEQFF. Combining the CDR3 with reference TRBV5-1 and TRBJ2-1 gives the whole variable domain KAGVTQTPRYLIKTRGQQVTLSCSPISGHRSVSWYQQTPGQGLQFLFEYFSETQRNKGNFPGRFSGRQFSNSRSEMNVSTLELGDSALYLCASSLGGQGLNEQFFGPGTRLTVL.

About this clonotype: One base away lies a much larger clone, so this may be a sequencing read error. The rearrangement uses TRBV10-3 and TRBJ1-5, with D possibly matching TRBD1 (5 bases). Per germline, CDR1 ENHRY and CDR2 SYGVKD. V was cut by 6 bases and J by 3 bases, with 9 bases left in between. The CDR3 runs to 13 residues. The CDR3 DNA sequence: TGTGCCATCAGAGACAGCGACAATCAGCCCCAGCATTTT. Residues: CAIRDSDNQPQHF.

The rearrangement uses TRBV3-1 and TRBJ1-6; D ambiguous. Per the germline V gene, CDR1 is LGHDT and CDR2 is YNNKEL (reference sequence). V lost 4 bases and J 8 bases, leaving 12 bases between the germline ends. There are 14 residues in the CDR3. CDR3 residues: CASSPEDAHSPLHF. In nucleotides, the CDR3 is TGTGCCAGCAGCCCCGAGGACGCGCATTCACCCCTCCACTTT.

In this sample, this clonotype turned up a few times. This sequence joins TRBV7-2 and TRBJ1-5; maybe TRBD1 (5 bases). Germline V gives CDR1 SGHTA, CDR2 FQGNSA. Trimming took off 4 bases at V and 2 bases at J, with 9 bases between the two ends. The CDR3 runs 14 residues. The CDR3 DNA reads TGTGCCAGCAGCTCCCGCAGGGGCAATCAGCCCCAGCATTTT. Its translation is CASSSRRGNQPQHF.

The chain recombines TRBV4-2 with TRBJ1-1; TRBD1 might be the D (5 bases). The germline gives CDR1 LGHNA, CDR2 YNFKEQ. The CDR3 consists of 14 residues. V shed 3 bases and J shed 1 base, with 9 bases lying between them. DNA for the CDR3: TGTGCCAGCAGCCACGACAGAGAGAACACTGAAGCTTTCTTT. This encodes CASSHDRENTEAFF.

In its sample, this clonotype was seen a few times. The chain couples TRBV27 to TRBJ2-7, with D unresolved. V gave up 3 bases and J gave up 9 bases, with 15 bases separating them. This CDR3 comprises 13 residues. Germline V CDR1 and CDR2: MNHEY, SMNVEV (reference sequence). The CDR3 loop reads CASSFYPSFGQYF. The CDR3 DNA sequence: TGTGCCAGCAGTTTTTACCCCTCGTTTGGGCAGTACTTC.

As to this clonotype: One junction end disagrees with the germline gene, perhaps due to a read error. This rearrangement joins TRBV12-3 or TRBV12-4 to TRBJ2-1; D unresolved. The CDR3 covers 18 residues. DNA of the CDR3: TGTGCCAGCAGTTTGAGTAGGACCCCCTTGTTAAAGAGCAATAAGCAGTTCTTC. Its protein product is CASSLSRTPLLKSNKQFF.

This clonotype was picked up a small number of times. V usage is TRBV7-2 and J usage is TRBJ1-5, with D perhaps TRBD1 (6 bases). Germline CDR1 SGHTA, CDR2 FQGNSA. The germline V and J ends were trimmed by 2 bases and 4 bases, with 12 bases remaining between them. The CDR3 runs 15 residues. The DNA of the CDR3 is TGTGCCAGCAGCTTATGGTTCCAGGGGAATCAGCCCCAGCATTTT. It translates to CASSLWFQGNQPQHF.

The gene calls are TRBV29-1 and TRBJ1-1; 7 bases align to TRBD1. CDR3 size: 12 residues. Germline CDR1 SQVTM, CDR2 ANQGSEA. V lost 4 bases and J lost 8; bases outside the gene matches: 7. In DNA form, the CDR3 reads TGCAGCGTTGTTCGGCAGGGGGTAGAAGCTTTCTTT. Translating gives CSVVRQGVEAFF.

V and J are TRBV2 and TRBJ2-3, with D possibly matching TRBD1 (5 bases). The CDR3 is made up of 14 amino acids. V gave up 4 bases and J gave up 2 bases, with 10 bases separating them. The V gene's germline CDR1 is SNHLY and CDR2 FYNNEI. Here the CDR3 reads CASSVRTPTDTQYF. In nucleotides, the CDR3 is TGTGCCAGCAGTGTCAGGACACCCACAGATACGCAGTATTTT.

Written as DNA, the CDR3 is TGTGCCAGCAGTCCTACTGGCGGGGGGCGAGAGACCCAGTACTTC. Translating gives CASSPTGGGRETQYF. The chain has TRBV6-2 or TRBV6-3 and TRBJ2-5; 8 positions match TRBD2. CDR1 is MNHEY and CDR2 is SVGEGT in the germline V gene. The CDR3 is made up of 15 amino acids. V shed 5 bases, J shed 4 bases, and the junction held 9 bases outside the gene matches.